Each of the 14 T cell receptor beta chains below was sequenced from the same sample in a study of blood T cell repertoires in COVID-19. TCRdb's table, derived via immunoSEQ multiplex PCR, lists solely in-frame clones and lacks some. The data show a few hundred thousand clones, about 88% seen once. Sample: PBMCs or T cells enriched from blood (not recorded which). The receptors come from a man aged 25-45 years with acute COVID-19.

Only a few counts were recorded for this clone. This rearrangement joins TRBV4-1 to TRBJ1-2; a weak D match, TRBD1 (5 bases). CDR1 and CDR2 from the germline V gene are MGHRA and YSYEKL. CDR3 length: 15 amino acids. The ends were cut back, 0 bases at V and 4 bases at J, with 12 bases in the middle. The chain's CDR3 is CASSQERTRPYGYTF. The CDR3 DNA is TGCGCCAGCAGCCAAGAAAGGACAAGACCCTATGGCTACACCTTC.

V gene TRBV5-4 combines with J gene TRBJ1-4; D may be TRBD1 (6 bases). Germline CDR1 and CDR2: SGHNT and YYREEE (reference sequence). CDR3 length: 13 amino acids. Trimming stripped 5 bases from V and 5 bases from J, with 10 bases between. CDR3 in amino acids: CASSYRVNEKLFF. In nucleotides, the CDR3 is TGTGCCAGCAGTTACAGGGTGAATGAAAAACTGTTTTTT.

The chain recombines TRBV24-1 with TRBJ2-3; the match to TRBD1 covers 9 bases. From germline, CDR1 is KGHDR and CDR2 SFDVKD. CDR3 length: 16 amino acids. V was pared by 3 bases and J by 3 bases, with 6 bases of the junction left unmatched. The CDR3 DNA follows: TGTGCCACCAGTGATGCCGGGACAGGGTGGACAGATACGCAGTATTTT. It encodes CATSDAGTGWTDTQYF.

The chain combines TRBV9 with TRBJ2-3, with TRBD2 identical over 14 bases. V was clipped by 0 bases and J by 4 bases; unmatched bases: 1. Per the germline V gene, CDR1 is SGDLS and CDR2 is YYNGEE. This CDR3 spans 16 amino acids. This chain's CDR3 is CASSVGLAGGPDTQYF. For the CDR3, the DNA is TGTGCCAGCAGCGTAGGACTAGCGGGAGGGCCAGATACGCAGTATTTT.

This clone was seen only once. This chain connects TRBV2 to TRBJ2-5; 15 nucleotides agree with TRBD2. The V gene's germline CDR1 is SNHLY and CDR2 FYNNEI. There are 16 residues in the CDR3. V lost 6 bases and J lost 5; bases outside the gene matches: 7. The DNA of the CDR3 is TGTGCCAGCAGGACCCTCGGACTAGCGGGGGGGGAGACCCAGTACTTC. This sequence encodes CASRTLGLAGGETQYF. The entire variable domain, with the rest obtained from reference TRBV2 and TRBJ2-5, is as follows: EPEVTQTPSHQVTQMGQEVILRCVPISNHLYFYWYRQILGQKVEFLVSFYNNEISEKSEIFDDQFSVERPDGSNFTLKIRSTKLEDSAMYFCASRTLGLAGGETQYFGPGTRLLVL.

DNA for the CDR3: TGTGCCAGCAGCCAAAAACTAGCGGGGCTAGACAATGAGCAGTTCTTC. This encodes CASSQKLAGLDNEQFF. The V call is TRBV9, the J call TRBJ2-1; 10 nucleotides line up with TRBD2. The CDR3 contains 16 residues. V was pared by 4 bases and J by 5 bases, with 9 bases of the junction left unmatched. Germline assignment: CDR1 SGDLS and CDR2 YYNGEE.

The CDR3 coding sequence is TGTGCCACCAGTGATTCGCTAAGCCAGGGAGGATCGACTGAAGCTTTCTTT. Residues: CATSDSLSQGGSTEAFF. J is TRBJ1-1 and V is TRBV24-1; possibly TRBD1 for D (5 bases). Germline V gene lookup returns CDR1 KGHDR and CDR2 SFDVKD. The CDR3 length is 17 residues. V was shortened by 2 bases and J by 5 bases, with 20 bases between the two germline ends.

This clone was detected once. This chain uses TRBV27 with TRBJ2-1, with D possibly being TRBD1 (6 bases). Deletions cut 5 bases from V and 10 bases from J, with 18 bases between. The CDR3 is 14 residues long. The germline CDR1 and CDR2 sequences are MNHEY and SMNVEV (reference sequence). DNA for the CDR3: TGTGCCAGCAGTCCTTGGGGGCTTTTTGGGGAGCAGTTCTTC. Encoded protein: CASSPWGLFGEQFF.

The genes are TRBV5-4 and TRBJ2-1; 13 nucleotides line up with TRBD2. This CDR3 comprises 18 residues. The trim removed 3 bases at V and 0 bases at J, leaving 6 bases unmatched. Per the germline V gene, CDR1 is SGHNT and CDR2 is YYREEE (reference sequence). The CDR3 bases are TGTGCCAGCAGCTCCGGGACTAGCGGGATTAGCTCCTACAATGAGCAGTTCTTC. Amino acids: CASSSGTSGISSYNEQFF.

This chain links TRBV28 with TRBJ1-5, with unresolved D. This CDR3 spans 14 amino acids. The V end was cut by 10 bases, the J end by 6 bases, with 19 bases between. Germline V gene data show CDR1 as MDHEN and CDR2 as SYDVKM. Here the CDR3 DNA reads TGTGCCACCCTCATCCGCCCCGCTAGTCAGCCCCAGCATTTT. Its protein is CATLIRPASQPQHF.

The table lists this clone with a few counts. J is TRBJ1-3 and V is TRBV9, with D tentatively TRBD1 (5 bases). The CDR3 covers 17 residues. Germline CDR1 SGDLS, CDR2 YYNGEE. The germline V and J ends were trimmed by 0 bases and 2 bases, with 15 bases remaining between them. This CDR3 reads CASSVGGGVTAGNTIYF. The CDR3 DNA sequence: TGTGCCAGCAGCGTAGGGGGCGGGGTGACGGCTGGAAACACCATATATTTT.

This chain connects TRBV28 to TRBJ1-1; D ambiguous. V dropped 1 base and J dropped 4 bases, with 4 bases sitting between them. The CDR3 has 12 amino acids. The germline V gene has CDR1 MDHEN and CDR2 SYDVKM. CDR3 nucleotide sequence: TGTGCCAGCAGTTTATCCGGCACTGAAGCTTTCTTT. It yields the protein CASSLSGTEAFF.

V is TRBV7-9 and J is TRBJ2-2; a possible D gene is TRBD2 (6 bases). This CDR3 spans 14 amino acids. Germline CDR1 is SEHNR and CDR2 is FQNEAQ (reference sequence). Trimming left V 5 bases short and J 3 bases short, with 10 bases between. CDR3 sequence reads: CASSPSSDTGELFF. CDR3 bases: TGTGCCAGCAGCCCCTCTAGCGACACCGGGGAGCTGTTTTTT.

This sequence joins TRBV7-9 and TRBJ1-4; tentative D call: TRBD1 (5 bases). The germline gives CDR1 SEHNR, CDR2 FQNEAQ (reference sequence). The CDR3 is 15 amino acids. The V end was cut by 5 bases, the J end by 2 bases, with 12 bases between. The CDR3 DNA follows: TGTGCCAGCAGCCCCCGGGGGTCCACTAATGAAAAACTGTTTTTT. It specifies CASSPRGSTNEKLFF.